This section outlines one T cell receptor beta chain sequence together with its context. The sample belongs to a study of blood T cell repertoires in COVID-19. Study-wide background: Samples of COVID-19 (acute and convalescent) were obtained from the United States, Italy and Spain.

The repertoire was sequenced with immunoSEQ multiplex PCR; TCRdb's copy has only in-frame clones and lacks some. The table shows roughly 150,000 clones, with 88% occurring only once. The TCR comes from a man aged 45-65 years who had recovered from COVID-19. Material for sequencing was peripheral blood.

The DNA for the CDR3 is TGTGCCAGCTCCCGACAGGCGAAAGAGACCCAGTACTTC. This codes for CASSRQAKETQYF. The J gene is TRBJ2-5, the V gene TRBV18, with a tentative D call TRBD1 (6 bases). This CDR3 comprises 13 residues. Trimming left V 6 bases short and J 3 bases short, with 11 bases between. CDR1 and CDR2 from the germline V gene are KGHSH and LQKENI.